The 18 T cell receptor beta chains below all came from one sample that was sequenced in a study of PD-L1 blockade in urothelial cancer (dated by TCRdb to the late 2010s). Receptors were amplified or captured by the immunoSEQ multiplex PCR assay. TCRdb mirrors the immuneACCESS table, restricted to in-frame sequences. Some clones are absent from its copies; in checked studies, under half trace to an unresolved V gene, and the reason for the others is unknown. The sample yields some 75,000 clones; around 90% were counted once. Clones ranked in the top ten supply 0.87% of the sample. The intended sense of this specimen's time point label: peripheral blood 6 weeks after treatment start. This specimen was PBMCs, taken around atezolizumab (anti-PD-L1) treatment. These TCRs come from a woman of 80 years or more with urothelial cancer.

This clone was detected once. The genes are TRBV27 and TRBJ2-3; 11 nucleotides match TRBD2. The germline V gene encodes CDR1 MNHEY and CDR2 SMNVEV (reference sequence). The CDR3 is 16 amino acids. Unmatched junction bases numbered 4, after V lost 3 bases and J lost 2 bases. The CDR3 nucleotides read TGTGCCAGCAGTTTCCGACTAGCGGGGCCCACAGATACGCAGTATTTT. It specifies CASSFRLAGPTDTQYF.

This sequence joins TRBV11-2 and TRBJ2-1; maybe TRBD2 (6 bases). Germline V CDR1 and CDR2: SGHAT, FQNNGV. This CDR3 contains 15 residues. V shed 5 bases and J shed 7 bases, with 18 bases lying between them. CDR3: CASSRTSRSDNEQFF. DNA for the CDR3: TGTGCCAGCAGCCGCACTAGCCGTTCGGATAATGAGCAGTTCTTC.

CDR3 residues: CASSDRGDTQYF. For the CDR3, the DNA is TGTGCCAGCAGTGACAGGGGTGATACGCAGTATTTT. The chain has TRBV6-1 and TRBJ2-3; a weak D match, TRBD1 (6 bases). The CDR3 totals 12 residues. V was shortened by 3 bases and J by 6 bases, with 7 bases between the two germline ends. Per the germline V gene, CDR1 is MNHNS and CDR2 is SASEGT.

The chain couples TRBV5-1 to TRBJ2-5; 8 bases line up with TRBD1. The germline V gene encodes CDR1 SGHRS and CDR2 YFSETQ. The ends lost 4 bases at V and 5 bases at J; junction bases unmatched: 13. The CDR3 is made up of 16 amino acids. This CDR3 is CASSPGQVSLLETQYF. The CDR3 nucleotides read TGCGCCAGCAGCCCGGGACAGGTCAGTTTGCTGGAGACCCAGTACTTC.

This clone came up once. The J gene is TRBJ1-1, the V gene TRBV6-1; D uncertain. Trimming took off 3 bases at V and 0 bases at J, with 5 bases between the two ends. The CDR3 is 13 amino acids. Germline CDR1 is MNHNS and CDR2 is SASEGT. CDR3 residues: CASSEEVNTEAFF. CDR3 in DNA: TGTGCCAGCAGTGAGGAGGTGAACACTGAAGCTTTCTTT.

The genes are TRBV2 and TRBJ1-1, with 9 bases lining up with TRBD1. The V gene's germline CDR1 is SNHLY and CDR2 FYNNEI. CDR3 length: 14 residues. Trimming took 8 bases from V and 4 from J; bases not matched to a gene: 8. For the CDR3, the DNA is TGTGCCAGCTGGCCCGGGACAGGGAGCACTGAAGCTTTCTTT. This sequence encodes CASWPGTGSTEAFF.

The chain recombines TRBV6-5 with TRBJ2-6; TRBD1 is a possible D gene (6 bases). This CDR3 has 14 amino acids. Trimming shortened V by 10 bases and J by 0 bases, and 10 bases separated the two germline ends. Germline V gene data show CDR1 as MNHEY and CDR2 as SVGAGI. The CDR3 region is CATHRDSGANVLTF. The DNA of the CDR3 is TGTGCCACCCACAGGGACTCTGGGGCCAACGTCCTGACTTTC.

The chain couples TRBV27 to TRBJ2-7; 9 bases match TRBD2. Unmatched junction bases numbered 8, after V lost 6 bases and J lost 2 bases. Germline values: CDR1 MNHEY, CDR2 SMNVEV (reference sequence). The CDR3 spans 15 residues. The CDR3 region is CASSSGAGGPYEQYF. In DNA form, the CDR3 reads TGTGCCAGCAGCTCCGGAGCGGGAGGCCCCTACGAGCAGTACTTC.

This chain uses TRBV6-5 with TRBJ2-1; tentative D call: TRBD2 (5 bases). Germline V CDR1 and CDR2: MNHEY, SVGAGI. The CDR3 has 16 residues. The V end was cut by 0 bases, the J end by 4 bases, with 13 bases between. The CDR3 reads CASSYSRGRVYNEQFF. In DNA form, the CDR3 reads TGTGCCAGCAGTTACTCGAGAGGGAGAGTATACAATGAGCAGTTCTTC.

V usage is TRBV28 and J usage is TRBJ2-7; 8 bases agree with TRBD2. Germline values: CDR1 MDHEN, CDR2 SYDVKM. There are 12 residues in the CDR3. The junction had 6 bases not matched to a gene; V was cut back by 5 bases and J by 9 bases. CDR3 sequence (DNA): TGTGCCAGCAGTCCCCTGACTAGCGCGCAGTACTTC. It specifies CASSPLTSAQYF.

The rearrangement uses TRBV4-2 and TRBJ2-1; 11 bases fit TRBD2. Germline-derived CDR1 and CDR2 are LGHNA and YNFKEQ. V lost 0 bases and J lost 6; bases outside the gene matches: 13. The CDR3 has 19 residues. The CDR3, as DNA: TGTGCCAGCAGCCAAGAAATAGCGGGAGGGCCCGGTTCGGGCAATGAGCAGTTCTTC. This translates into CASSQEIAGGPGSGNEQFF.

The chain combines TRBV25-1 with TRBJ1-1; D is ambiguous. The germline gives CDR1 MGHDK, CDR2 SYGVNS. V lost 3 bases and J lost 5, with 7 bases in between. This CDR3 is 12 amino acids long. In DNA form, the CDR3 reads TGTGCCAGCAGTGACCCGGGTACTGAAGCTTTCTTT. Translating it yields CASSDPGTEAFF.

This chain connects TRBV6-1 to TRBJ1-1, with 9 bases that match TRBD1. Looked up from germline, CDR1 is MNHNS and CDR2 is SASEGT. This CDR3 spans 15 amino acids. V dropped 5 bases and J dropped 6; count of bases not matched to a gene: 10. The CDR3 sequence is CASSLMTGGGSEAFF. The CDR3 nucleotides are TGTGCCAGCAGTCTTATGACAGGGGGAGGATCTGAAGCTTTCTTT.

CDR3: CASSGASGNTYEQYF. CDR3 bases: TGCGCCAGCAGCGGCGCTAGCGGCAACACCTACGAGCAGTACTTC. The rearrangement joins TRBV5-1 to TRBJ2-7, with TRBD2 matching 7 bases. The CDR3 has 15 amino acids. J was trimmed by 2 bases and V by 4 bases; bases with no gene match: 9. Germline values: CDR1 SGHRS, CDR2 YFSETQ.

The V and J genes are TRBV19 and TRBJ1-5, with 8 bases aligning to TRBD1. The J segment lost 2 bases and the V segment lost 4 bases, leaving 4 bases of the junction unmatched. The V gene's germline CDR1 is LNHDA and CDR2 SQIVND (reference sequence). The CDR3 runs 15 residues. The chain's CDR3 is CASSKTGGGNQPQHF. The CDR3 region has the DNA TGTGCCAGTAGTAAAACAGGGGGGGGCAATCAGCCCCAGCATTTT.

The chain joins TRBV25-1 to TRBJ2-2; 7 bases line up with TRBD2. There are 14 residues in the CDR3. With 2 bases clipped from V and 4 bases from J, the junction kept 1 base outside the gene matches. Germline loops: CDR1 MGHDK, CDR2 SYGVNS. For the CDR3, the DNA is TGTGCCAGCAGTGAAGGGGGGGGCACCGGGGAGCTGTTTTTT. It yields the protein CASSEGGGTGELFF.

The gene calls are TRBV19 and TRBJ1-3; D perhaps matches TRBD1 (6 bases). CDR1 and CDR2 from the germline V gene are LNHDA and SQIVND (reference sequence). Trimming shortened V by 6 bases and J by 4 bases, and 19 bases separated the two germline ends. This CDR3 region has 16 residues. The DNA for the CDR3 is TGTGCCAGTAGACCTCCGGGACACAACCTCGGAAACACCATATATTTT. As protein: CASRPPGHNLGNTIYF.

V usage is TRBV28 and J usage is TRBJ1-2, with D possibly being TRBD1 (5 bases). This CDR3 has 13 residues. Germline assignment: CDR1 MDHEN and CDR2 SYDVKM. The V end was cut by 6 bases, the J end by 3 bases, with 11 bases between. For the CDR3, the DNA is TGTGCCAGCAGCCCGACAGTGGACTATGGCTACACCTTC. This translates into CASSPTVDYGYTF.